The present entry profiles one T cell receptor beta chain with its context. Enrolment of Seattle patients took place during active infection, and they were followed longitudinally. Authors' processing steps: The assay estimated nucleated cells by amplifying reference gene primers. Sequencing used immunoSEQ multiplex PCR; TCRdb keeps in-frame clones, though not all of them. The V and J calls and clone size were taken over from that table, and D and trimming were inferred from the DNA. The sample carries fewer than 250,000 clones, approximately 80% recorded once. The sample belongs to a study of blood T cell repertoires in COVID-19. V lost 0 bases and J lost 2, with 6 bases in between. CDR1 and CDR2 from the germline V gene are SGHTS and YDEGEE. This CDR3 is built from 13 residues.

V is TRBV5-8 and J is TRBJ2-7; D gene ambiguous. Sequencing input: peripheral blood. The receptor was isolated from a man aged 55 to 69 with COVID-19, enrolled during active disease. CDR3 nucleotide sequence: TGTGCCAGCAGCTTGGACACCACCTACGAGCAGTACTTC. Translating gives CASSLDTTYEQYF.